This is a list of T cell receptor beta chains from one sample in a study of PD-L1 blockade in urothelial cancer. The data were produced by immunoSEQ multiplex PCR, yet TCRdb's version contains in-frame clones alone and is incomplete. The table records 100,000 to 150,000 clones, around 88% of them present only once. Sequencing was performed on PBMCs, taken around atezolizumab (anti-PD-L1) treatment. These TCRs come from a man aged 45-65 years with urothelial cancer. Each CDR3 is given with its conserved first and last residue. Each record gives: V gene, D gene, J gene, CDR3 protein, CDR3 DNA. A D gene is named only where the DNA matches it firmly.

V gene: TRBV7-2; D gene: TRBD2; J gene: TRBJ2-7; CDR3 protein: CASRRLAGGGGGEQYF; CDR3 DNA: TGTGCCAGCAGACGACTAGCGGGAGGTGGGGGCGGCGAGCAGTACTTC
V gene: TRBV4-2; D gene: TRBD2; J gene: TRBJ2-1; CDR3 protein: CASSPSSSGPLVF; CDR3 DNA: TGTGCCAGCAGCCCTAGTTCTAGCGGGCCGTTGGTCTTC
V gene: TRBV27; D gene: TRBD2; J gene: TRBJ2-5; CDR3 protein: CAAGELAGVVETQYF; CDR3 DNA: TGTGCCGCGGGGGAGCTAGCGGGAGTGGTGGAGACCCAGTACTTC
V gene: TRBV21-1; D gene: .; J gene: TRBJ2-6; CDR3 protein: CASSKARDRDFSGANVLTF; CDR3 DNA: TGTGCCAGCAGCAAAGCGCGGGACAGGGACTTCTCTGGGGCCAACGTCCTGACTTTC
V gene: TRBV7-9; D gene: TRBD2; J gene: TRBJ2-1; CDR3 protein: CASSLSGGLAGYNEQFF; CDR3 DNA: TGTGCCAGCAGCTTATCGGGGGGACTAGCGGGTTACAATGAGCAGTTCTTC
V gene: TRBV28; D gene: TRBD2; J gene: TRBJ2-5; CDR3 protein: CASSPLVGAGDGETQYF; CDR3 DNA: TGTGCCAGCAGTCCTCTGGTGGGAGCGGGAGACGGGGAGACCCAGTACTTC
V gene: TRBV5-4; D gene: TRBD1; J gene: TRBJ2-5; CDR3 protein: CASSWAGTGGLARRETQYF; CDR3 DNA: TGTGCCAGCAGCTGGGCCGGGACAGGGGGCTTAGCCAGGAGAGAGACCCAGTACTTC
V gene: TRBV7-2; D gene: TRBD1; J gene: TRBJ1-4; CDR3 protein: CASGRGPTNEKLFF; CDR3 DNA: TGTGCCAGCGGCAGGGGGCCTACTAATGAAAAACTGTTTTTT
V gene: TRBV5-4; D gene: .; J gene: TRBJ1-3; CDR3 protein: CASSSGGYSGNTIYF; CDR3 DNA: TGTGCCAGCAGCTCGGGGGGATACTCTGGAAACACCATATATTTT
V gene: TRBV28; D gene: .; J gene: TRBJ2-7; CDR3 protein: CASSYSFYEQYF; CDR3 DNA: TGTGCCAGCAGTTACAGCTTCTACGAGCAGTACTTC
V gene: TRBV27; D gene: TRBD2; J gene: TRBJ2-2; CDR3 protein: CASSLGLAGGYTGELFF; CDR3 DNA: TGTGCCAGCAGTTTGGGACTAGCGGGAGGGTACACCGGGGAGCTGTTTTTT
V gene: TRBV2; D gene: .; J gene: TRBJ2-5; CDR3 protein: CASRASASQETQYF; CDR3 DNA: TGTGCCAGCAGGGCTAGCGCCTCCCAAGAGACCCAGTACTTC
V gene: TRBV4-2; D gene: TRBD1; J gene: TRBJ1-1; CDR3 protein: CASSQDGTVADTEAFF; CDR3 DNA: TGTGCCAGCAGCCAAGATGGGACAGTAGCGGACACTGAAGCTTTCTTT
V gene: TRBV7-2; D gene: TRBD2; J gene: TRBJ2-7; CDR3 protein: CASSLRGRANEQYF; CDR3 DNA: TGTGCCAGCAGCTTACGCGGGAGGGCCAACGAGCAGTACTTC